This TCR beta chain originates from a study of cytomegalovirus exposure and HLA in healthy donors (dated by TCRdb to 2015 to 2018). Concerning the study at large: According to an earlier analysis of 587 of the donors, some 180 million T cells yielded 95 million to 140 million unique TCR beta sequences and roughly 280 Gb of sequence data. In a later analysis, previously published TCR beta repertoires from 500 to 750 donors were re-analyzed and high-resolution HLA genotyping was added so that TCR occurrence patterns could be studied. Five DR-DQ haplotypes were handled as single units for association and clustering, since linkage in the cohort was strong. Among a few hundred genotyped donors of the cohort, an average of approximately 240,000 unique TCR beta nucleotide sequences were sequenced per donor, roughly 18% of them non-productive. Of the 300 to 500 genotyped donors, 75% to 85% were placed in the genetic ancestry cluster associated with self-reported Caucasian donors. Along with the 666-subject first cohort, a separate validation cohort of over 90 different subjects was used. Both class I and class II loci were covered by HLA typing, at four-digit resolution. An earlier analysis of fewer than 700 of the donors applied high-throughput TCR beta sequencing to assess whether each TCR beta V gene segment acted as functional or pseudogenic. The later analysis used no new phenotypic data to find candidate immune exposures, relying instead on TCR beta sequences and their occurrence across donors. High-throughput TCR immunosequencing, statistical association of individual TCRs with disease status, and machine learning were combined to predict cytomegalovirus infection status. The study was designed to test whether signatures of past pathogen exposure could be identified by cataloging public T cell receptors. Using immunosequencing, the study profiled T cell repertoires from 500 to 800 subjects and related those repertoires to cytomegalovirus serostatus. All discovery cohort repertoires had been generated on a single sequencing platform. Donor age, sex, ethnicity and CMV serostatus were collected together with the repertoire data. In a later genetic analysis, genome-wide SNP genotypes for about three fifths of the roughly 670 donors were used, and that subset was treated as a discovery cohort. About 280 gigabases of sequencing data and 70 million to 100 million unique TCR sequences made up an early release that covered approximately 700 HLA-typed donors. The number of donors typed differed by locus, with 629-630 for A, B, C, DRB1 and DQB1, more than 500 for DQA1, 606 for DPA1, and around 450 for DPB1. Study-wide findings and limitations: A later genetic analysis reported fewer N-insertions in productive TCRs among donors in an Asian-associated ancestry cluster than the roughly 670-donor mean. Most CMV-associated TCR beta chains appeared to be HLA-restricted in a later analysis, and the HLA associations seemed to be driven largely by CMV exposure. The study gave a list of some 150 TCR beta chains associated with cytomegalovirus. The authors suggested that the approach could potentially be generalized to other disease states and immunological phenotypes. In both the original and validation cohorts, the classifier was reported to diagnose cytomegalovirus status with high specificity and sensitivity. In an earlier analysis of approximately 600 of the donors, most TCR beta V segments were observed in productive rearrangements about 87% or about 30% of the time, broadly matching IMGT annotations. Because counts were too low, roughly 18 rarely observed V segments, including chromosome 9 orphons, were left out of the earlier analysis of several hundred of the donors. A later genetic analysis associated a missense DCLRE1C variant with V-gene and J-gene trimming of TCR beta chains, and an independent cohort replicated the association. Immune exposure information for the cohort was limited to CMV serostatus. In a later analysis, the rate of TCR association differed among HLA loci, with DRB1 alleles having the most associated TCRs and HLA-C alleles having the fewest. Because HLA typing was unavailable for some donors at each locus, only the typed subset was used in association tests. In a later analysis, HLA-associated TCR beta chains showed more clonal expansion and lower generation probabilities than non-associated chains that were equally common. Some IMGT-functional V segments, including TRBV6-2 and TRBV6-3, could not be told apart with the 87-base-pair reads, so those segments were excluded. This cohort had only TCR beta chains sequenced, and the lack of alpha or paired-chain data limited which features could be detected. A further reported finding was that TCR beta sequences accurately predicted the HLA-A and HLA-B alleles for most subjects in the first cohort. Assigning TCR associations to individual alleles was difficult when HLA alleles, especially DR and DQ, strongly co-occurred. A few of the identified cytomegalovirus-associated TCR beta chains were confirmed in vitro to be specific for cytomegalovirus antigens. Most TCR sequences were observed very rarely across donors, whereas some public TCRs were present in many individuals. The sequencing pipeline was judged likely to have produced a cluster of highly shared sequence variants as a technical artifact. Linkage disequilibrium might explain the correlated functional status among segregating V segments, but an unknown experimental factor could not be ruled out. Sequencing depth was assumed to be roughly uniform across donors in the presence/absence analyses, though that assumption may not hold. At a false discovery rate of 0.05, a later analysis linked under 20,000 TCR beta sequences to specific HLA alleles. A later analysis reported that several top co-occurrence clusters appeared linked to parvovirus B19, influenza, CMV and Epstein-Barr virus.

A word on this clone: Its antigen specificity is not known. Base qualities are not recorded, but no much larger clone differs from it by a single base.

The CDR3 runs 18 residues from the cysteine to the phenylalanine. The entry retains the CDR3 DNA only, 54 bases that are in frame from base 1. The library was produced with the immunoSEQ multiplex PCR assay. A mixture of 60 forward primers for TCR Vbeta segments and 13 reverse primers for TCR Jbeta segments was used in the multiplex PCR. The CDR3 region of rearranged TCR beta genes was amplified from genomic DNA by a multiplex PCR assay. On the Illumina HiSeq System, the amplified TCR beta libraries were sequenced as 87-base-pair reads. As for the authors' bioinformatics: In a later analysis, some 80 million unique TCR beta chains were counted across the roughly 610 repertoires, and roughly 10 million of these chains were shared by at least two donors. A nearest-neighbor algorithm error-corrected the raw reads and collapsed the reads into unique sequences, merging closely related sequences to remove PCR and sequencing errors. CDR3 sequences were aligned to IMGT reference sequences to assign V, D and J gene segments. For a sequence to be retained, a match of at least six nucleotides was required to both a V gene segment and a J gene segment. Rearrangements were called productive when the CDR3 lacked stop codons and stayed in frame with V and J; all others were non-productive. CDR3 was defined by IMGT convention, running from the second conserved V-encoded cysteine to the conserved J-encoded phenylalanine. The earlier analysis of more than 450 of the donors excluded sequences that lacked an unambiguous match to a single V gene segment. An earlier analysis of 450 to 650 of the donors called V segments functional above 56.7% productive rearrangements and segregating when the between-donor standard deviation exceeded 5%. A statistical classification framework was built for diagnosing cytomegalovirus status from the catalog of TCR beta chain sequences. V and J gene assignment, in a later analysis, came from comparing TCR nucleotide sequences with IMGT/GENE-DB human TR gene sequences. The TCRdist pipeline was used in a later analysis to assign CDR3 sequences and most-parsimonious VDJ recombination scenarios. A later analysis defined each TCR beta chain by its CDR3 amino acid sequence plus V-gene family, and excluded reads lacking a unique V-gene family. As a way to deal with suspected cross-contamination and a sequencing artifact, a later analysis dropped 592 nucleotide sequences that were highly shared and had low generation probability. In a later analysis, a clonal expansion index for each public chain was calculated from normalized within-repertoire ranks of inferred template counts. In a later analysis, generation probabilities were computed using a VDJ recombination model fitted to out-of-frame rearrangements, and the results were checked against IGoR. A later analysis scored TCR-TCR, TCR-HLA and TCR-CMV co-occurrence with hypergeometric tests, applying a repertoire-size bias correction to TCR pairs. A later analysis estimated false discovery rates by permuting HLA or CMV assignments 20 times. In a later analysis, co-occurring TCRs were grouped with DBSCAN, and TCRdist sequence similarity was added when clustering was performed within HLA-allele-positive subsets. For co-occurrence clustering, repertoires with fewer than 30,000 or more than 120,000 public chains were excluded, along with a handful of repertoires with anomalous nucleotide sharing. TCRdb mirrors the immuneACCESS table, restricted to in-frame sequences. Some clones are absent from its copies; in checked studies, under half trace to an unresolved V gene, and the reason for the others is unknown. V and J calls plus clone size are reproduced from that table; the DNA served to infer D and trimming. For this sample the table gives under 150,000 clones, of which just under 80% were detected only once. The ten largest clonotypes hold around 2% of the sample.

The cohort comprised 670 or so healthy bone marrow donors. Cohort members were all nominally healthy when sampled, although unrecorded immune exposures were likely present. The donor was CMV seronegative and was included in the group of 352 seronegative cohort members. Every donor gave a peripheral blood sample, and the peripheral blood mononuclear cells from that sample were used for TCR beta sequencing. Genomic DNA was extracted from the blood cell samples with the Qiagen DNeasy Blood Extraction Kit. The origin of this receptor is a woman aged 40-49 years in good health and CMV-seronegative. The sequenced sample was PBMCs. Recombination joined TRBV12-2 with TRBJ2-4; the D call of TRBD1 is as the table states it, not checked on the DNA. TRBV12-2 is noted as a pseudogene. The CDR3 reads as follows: CASRSGRLTGDYKNIQYF. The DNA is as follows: TGTGCAAGTCGCTCCGGGCGGCTGACAGGAGATTACAAAAACATTCAGTACTTC.